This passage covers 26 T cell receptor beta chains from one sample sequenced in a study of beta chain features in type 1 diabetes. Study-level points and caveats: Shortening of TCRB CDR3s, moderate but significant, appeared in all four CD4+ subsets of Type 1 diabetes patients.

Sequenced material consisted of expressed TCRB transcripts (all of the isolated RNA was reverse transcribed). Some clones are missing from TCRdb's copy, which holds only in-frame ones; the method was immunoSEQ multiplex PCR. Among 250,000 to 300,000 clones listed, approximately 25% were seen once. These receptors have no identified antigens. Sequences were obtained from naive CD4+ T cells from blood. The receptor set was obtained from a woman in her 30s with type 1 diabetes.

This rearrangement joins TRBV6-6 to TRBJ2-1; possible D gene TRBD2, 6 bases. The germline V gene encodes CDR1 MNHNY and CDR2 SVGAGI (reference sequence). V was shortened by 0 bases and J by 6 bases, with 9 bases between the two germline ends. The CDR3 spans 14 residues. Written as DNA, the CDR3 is TGTGCCAGCAGTTACTCGAATAGCGGCAATGAGCAGTTCTTC. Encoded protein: CASSYSNSGNEQFF.

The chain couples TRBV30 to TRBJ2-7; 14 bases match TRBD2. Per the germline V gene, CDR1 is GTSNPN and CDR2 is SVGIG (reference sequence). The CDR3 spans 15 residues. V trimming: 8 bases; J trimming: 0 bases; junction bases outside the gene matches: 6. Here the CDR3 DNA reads TGTGCCCCCGGGACTAGCGGGGGAAGCTCCTACGAGCAGTACTTC. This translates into CAPGTSGGSSYEQYF.

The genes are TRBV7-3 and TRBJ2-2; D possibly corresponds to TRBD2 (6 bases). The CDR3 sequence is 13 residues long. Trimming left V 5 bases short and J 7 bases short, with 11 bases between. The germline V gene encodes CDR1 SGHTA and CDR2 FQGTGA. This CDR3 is CASSPRGYGELFF. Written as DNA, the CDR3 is TGTGCCAGCAGCCCTCGGGGGTACGGGGAGCTGTTTTTT.

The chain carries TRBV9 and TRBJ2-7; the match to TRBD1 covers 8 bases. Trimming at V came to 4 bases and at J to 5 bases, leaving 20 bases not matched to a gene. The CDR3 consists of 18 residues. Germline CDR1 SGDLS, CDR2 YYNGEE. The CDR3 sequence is CASSPGTGRGGAAHEQYF. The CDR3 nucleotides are TGTGCCAGCAGCCCCGGGACAGGAAGGGGTGGGGCAGCCCACGAGCAGTACTTC.

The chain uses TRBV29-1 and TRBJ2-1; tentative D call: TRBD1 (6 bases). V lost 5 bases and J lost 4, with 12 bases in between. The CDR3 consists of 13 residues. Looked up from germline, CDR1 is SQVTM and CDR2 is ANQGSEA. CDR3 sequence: CSVPQGWYNEQFF. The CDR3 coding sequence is TGCAGCGTTCCACAGGGTTGGTACAATGAGCAGTTCTTC.

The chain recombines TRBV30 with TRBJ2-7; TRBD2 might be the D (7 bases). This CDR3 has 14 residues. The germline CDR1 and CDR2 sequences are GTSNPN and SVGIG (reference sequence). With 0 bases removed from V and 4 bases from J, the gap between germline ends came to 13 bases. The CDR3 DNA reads TGTGCCTGGAGTGTACCTGGGGGGGCGTACGAGCAGTACTTC. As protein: CAWSVPGGAYEQYF.

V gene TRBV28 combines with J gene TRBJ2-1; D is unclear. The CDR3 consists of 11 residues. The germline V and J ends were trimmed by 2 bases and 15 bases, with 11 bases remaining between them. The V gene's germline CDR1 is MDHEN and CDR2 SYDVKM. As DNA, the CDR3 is TGTGCCAGCAGTTTAGGAGATCAGTTGTTCTTC. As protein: CASSLGDQLFF.

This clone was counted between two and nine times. CDR3 coding DNA: TGTGCCAGCAGCCAACCTGACAGTCGAACCGAAAAACTGTTTTTT. Translating gives CASSQPDSRTEKLFF. This chain uses TRBV4-2 with TRBJ1-4, with D possibly being TRBD1 (5 bases). This CDR3 has 15 residues. V lost 2 bases and J 8 bases, leaving 15 bases between the germline ends. The V gene's germline CDR1 is LGHNA and CDR2 YNFKEQ.

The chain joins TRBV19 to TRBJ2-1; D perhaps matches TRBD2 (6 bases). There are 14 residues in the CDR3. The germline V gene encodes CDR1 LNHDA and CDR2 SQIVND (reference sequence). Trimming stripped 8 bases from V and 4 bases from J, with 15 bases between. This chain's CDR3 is CASLGGKYYNEQFF. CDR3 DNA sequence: TGTGCCAGTCTAGGAGGGAAATATTACAATGAGCAGTTCTTC.

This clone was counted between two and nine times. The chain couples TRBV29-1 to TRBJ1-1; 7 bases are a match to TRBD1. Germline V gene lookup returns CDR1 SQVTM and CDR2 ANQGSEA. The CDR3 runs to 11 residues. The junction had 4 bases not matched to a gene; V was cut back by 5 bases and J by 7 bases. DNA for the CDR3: TGCAGCGTTTCTCGGACAGGTGAAGCTTTCTTT. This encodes CSVSRTGEAFF.

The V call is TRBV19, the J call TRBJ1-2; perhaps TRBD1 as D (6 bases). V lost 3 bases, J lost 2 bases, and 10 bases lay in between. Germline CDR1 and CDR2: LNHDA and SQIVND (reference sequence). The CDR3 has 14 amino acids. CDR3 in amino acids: CASSILTGNYGYTF. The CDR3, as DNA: TGTGCCAGTAGTATTCTGACAGGAAACTATGGCTACACCTTC.

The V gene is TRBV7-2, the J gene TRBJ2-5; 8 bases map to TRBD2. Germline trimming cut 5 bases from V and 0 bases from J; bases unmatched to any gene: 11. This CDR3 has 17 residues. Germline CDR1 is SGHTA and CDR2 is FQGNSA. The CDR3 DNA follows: TGTGCCAGCAGCCCTAGATTTTGGCGGGAGGACCAAGAGACCCAGTACTTC. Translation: CASSPRFWREDQETQYF. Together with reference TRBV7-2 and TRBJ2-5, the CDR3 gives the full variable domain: GAGVSQSPSNKVTEKGKDVELRCDPISGHTALYWYRQSLGQGLEFLIYFQGNSAPDKSGLPSDRFSAERTGGSVSTLTIQRTQQEDSAVYLCASSPRFWREDQETQYFGPGTRLLVL.

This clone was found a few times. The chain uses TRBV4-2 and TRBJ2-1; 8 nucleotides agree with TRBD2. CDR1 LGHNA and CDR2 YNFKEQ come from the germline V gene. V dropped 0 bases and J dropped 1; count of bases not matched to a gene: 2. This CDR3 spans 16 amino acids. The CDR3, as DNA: TGTGCCAGCAGCCAAGAACCTAGCGGGTCCTACAATGAGCAGTTCTTC. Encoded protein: CASSQEPSGSYNEQFF.

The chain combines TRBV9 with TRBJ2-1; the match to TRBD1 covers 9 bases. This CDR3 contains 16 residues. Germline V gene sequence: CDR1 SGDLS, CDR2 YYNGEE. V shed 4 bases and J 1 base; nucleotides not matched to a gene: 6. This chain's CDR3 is CASSSRGQGSYNEQFF. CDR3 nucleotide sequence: TGTGCCAGCAGCTCTCGTGGACAGGGGTCCTACAATGAGCAGTTCTTC.

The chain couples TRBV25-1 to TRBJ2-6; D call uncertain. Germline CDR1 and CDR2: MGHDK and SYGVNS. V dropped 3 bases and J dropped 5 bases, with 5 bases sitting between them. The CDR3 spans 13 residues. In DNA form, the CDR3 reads TGTGCCAGCAGTGACGACAGGGCCAACGTCCTGACTTTC. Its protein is CASSDDRANVLTF. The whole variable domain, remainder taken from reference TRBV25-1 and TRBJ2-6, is EADIYQTPRYLVIGTGKKITLECSQTMGHDKMYWYQQDPGMELHLIHYSYGVNSTEKGDLSSESTVSRIRTEHFPLTLESARPSHTSQYLCASSDDRANVLTFGAGSRLTVL.

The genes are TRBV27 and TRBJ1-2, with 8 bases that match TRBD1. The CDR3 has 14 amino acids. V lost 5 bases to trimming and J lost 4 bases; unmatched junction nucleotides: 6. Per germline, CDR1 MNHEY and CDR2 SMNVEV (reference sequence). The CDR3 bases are TGTGCCAGCAGTCTACAGGGGGTCGGCTATGGCTACACCTTC. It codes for CASSLQGVGYGYTF.

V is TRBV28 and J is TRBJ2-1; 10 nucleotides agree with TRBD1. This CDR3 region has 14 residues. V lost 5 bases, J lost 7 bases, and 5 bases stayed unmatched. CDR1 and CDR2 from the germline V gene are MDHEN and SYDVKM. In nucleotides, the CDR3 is TGTGCCAGCAGTCCGGGACAGGGGTTGAATGAGCAGTTCTTC. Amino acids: CASSPGQGLNEQFF.

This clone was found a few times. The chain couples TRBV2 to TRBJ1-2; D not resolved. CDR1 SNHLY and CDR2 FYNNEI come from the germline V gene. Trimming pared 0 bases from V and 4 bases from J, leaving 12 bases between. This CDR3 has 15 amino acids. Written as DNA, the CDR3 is TGTGCCAGCAGTGAAGCGCGCATGTGGTCCTATGGCTACACCTTC. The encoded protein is CASSEARMWSYGYTF. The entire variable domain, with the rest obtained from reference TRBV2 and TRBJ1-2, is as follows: EPEVTQTPSHQVTQMGQEVILRCVPISNHLYFYWYRQILGQKVEFLVSFYNNEISEKSEIFDDQFSVERPDGSNFTLKIRSTKLEDSAMYFCASSEARMWSYGYTFGSGTRLTVV.

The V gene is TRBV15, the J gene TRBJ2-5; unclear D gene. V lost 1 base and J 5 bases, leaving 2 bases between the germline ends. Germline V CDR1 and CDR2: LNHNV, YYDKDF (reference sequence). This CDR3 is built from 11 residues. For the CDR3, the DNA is TGTGCCACCAGCAGAGCTGAGACCCAGTACTTC. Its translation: CATSRAETQYF. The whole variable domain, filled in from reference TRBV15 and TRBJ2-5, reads DAMVIQNPRYQVTQFGKPVTLSCSQTLNHNVMYWYQQKSSQAPKLLFHYYDKDFNNEADTPDNFQSRRPNTSFCFLDIRSPGLGDTAMYLCATSRAETQYFGPGTRLLVL.

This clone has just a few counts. CDR3 sequence (DNA): TGCGCCAGCAGCCCTGCTGGGGCTCGGGAGACCCAGTACTTC. This encodes CASSPAGARETQYF. J is TRBJ2-5 and V is TRBV5-1; a weak D match, TRBD1 (5 bases). Between the trimmed V and J ends, which lost 4 bases and 5 bases, there was a span of 15 bases. Germline CDR1 SGHRS, CDR2 YFSETQ. The CDR3 loop spans 14 amino acids.

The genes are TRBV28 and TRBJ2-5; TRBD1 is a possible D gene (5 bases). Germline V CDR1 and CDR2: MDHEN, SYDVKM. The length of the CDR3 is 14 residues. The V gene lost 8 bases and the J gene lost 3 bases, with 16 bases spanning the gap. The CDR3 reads CASRRSTAEETQYF. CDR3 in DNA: TGTGCCAGCCGACGATCGACAGCTGAAGAGACCCAGTACTTC.

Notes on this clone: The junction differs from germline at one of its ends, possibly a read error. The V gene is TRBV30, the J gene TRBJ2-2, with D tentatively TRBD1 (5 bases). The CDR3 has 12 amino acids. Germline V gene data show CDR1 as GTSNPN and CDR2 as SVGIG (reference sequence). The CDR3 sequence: CARRQYTGELFF. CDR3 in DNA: TGTGCCAGGAGACAGTACACCGGGGAGCTGTTTTTT.

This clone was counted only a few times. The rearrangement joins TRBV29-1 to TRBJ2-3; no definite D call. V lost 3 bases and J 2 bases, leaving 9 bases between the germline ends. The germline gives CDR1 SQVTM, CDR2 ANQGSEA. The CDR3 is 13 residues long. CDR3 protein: CSVDHATTDTQYF. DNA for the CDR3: TGCAGCGTTGACCATGCTACCACAGATACGCAGTATTTT.

CDR3 sequence: CASSALAGGGYNEQFF. The CDR3 nucleotides read TGTGCCAGCAGCGCCTTAGCGGGAGGGGGGTACAATGAGCAGTTCTTC. The V and J genes are TRBV11-3 and TRBJ2-1, with 11 bases that match TRBD2. Germline loops: CDR1 SGHNT, CDR2 YENEEA. Trimming at V came to 5 bases and at J to 4 bases, leaving 7 bases not matched to a gene. CDR3 length equals 16 residues.

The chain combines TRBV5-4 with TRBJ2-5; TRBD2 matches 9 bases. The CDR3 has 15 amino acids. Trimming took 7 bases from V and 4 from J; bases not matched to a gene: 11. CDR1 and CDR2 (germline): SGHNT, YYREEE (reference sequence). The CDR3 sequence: CASLAGGRAIETQYF. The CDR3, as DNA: TGTGCCAGCCTTGCGGGGGGGCGGGCGATAGAGACCCAGTACTTC.

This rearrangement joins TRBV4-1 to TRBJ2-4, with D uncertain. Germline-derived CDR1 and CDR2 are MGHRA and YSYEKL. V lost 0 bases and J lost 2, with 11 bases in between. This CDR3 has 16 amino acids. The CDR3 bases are TGCGCCAGCAGCCAAGAGTTAAGCGTAACCAAAAACATTCAGTACTTC. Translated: CASSQELSVTKNIQYF.